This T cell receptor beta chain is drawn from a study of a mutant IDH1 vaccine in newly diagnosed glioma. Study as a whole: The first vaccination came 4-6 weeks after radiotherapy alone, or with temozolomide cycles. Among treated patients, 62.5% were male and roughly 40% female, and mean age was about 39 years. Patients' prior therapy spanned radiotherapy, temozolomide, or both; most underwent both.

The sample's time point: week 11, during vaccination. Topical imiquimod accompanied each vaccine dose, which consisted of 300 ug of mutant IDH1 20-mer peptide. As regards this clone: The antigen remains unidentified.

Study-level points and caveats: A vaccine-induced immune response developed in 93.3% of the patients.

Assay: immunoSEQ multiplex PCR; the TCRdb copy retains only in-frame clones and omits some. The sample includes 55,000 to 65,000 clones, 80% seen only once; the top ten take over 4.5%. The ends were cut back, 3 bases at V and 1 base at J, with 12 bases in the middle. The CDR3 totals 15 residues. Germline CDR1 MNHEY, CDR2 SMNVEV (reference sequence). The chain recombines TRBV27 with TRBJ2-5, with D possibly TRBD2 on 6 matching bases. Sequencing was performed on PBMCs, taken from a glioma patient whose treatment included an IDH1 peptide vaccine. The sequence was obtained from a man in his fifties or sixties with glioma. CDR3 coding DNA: TGTGCCAGCAGTTTCGGCGGGACCTCCCAAGAGACCCAGTACTTC. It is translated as CASSFGGTSQETQYF.